The 28 T cell receptor beta chains below all came from one sample that was sequenced in a study of T cells in localized non-small cell lung cancer. Measured with immunoSEQ multiplex PCR; TCRdb has only the in-frame clones, and not every one. In the table there are approximately 64,000 clones, under 90% of which are singletons. The sample here was peripheral blood, taken before any cancer treatment. Source of these receptors: a woman aged 40-69 years with stage I lung adenocarcinoma.

The chain couples TRBV11-2 to TRBJ1-1, with a possible D match to TRBD1 (6 bases). Germline V CDR1 and CDR2: SGHAT, FQNNGV. The CDR3 sequence is 16 residues long. The ends were cut back, 0 bases at V and 5 bases at J, with 16 bases in the middle. Here the CDR3 reads CASSLDPLGASTEAFF. The DNA for the CDR3 is TGTGCCAGCAGCTTAGATCCCCTGGGGGCTAGTACTGAAGCTTTCTTT.

The V and J genes are TRBV10-1 and TRBJ1-5; D uncertain. V lost 4 bases, J lost 3 bases, and 7 bases lay in between. This CDR3 is built from 13 residues. CDR1 is WNHNN, CDR2 SYGVQD, per germline (reference sequence). The CDR3 loop reads CASSVGFNQPQHF. CDR3 nucleotides: TGCGCCAGCAGTGTGGGGTTCAATCAGCCCCAGCATTTT.

The chain uses TRBV7-3 and TRBJ2-3; unclear D gene. From germline, CDR1 is SGHTA and CDR2 FQGTGA. The CDR3 has 14 residues. Trimming left V 5 bases short and J 1 base short, with 10 bases between. Written as DNA, the CDR3 is TGTGCCAGCAGCGATCCCAGCCGCACAGATACGCAGTATTTT. Its translation is CASSDPSRTDTQYF.

The chain carries TRBV4-3 and TRBJ2-2; D remains ambiguous. Germline loops: CDR1 LGHNA, CDR2 YSLEER. There are 13 residues in the CDR3. Trimming cost V 0 bases and J 8 bases, with 7 bases left between them. The CDR3 here is CASSQEHGGELFF. The CDR3 region has the DNA TGCGCCAGCAGCCAAGAGCATGGGGGGGAGCTGTTTTTT.

The chain has TRBV5-1 and TRBJ1-1, with 7 nucleotides matching TRBD1. This CDR3 is 16 amino acids long. Trimming at V came to 0 bases and at J to 2 bases, leaving 7 bases not matched to a gene. CDR1 is SGHRS, CDR2 YFSETQ, per germline. CDR3 sequence (DNA): TGCGCCAGCAGCTTGGGGGCAGGGGGGATCAACACTGAAGCTTTCTTT. The encoded protein is CASSLGAGGINTEAFF.

V is TRBV11-2 and J is TRBJ1-1; D ambiguous. Trimming cost V 2 bases and J 9 bases, with 13 bases left between them. The length of the CDR3 is 13 residues. In germline, CDR1 is SGHAT, CDR2 FQNNGV. In DNA form, the CDR3 reads TGTGCCAGCAGCTTAAACTACGGAAGGAAAGCTTTCTTT. This encodes CASSLNYGRKAFF.

This rearrangement joins TRBV4-2 to TRBJ1-5; TRBD1 matches 7 bases. CDR1 LGHNA and CDR2 YNFKEQ come from the germline V gene. Trimming took 5 bases from V and 5 from J; bases not matched to a gene: 9. The length of the CDR3 is 15 residues. The CDR3 nucleotides are TGTGCCAGCAGCTGGCACGACAGGGAGGATCAGCCCCAGCATTTT. Residues: CASSWHDREDQPQHF.

This clone is a singleton in its sample. The genes are TRBV18 and TRBJ2-3; a weak D match, TRBD1 (5 bases). Germline CDR1 KGHSH, CDR2 LQKENI. Trimming stripped 3 bases from V and 6 bases from J, with 10 bases between. The CDR3 totals 13 residues. The CDR3 DNA reads as TGTGCCAGCTCACCTGGGGCAGGGGATACGCAGTATTTT. This sequence encodes CASSPGAGDTQYF.

This clone appeared a few times. Here the CDR3 DNA reads TGTGCCAGCAGCTTTAGTGGGAGCGGGCCCCAGCATTTT. It encodes CASSFSGSGPQHF. This chain connects TRBV7-9 to TRBJ1-5; unclear D gene. V was shortened by 3 bases and J by 9 bases, with 12 bases between the two germline ends. There are 13 residues in the CDR3. Per the germline V gene, CDR1 is SEHNR and CDR2 is FQNEAQ (reference sequence).

The CDR3 reads CASSLQGAADTQYF. The DNA of the CDR3 is TGTGCCAGCAGCTTACAGGGGGCTGCAGATACGCAGTATTTT. The chain links TRBV11-3 to TRBJ2-3; TRBD1 agrees at 8 bases. V dropped 2 bases and J dropped 4; count of bases not matched to a gene: 2. Looked up from germline, CDR1 is SGHNT and CDR2 is YENEEA. The CDR3 contains 14 residues.

Here the CDR3 reads CASRTQGSGTEAFF. The CDR3 nucleotides read TGTGCCAGTAGGACTCAGGGATCCGGCACTGAAGCTTTCTTT. This sequence joins TRBV19 and TRBJ1-1, with D possibly matching TRBD1 (5 bases). The CDR3 runs to 14 residues. Looked up from germline, CDR1 is LNHDA and CDR2 is SQIVND (reference sequence). With 6 bases removed from V and 4 bases from J, the gap between germline ends came to 15 bases.

The chain carries TRBV7-6 and TRBJ1-3; the D is unclear. This CDR3 is 16 amino acids long. The germline CDR1 and CDR2 sequences are SGHVS and FNYEAQ. V was cut by 2 bases and J by 0 bases, with 11 bases left in between. This CDR3 is CASSLQDAASGNTIYF. CDR3 DNA: TGTGCCAGCAGCTTACAGGACGCGGCCTCTGGAAACACCATATATTTT.

V and J are TRBV19 and TRBJ2-5; D remains ambiguous. This CDR3 has 13 residues. CDR1 is LNHDA, CDR2 SQIVND, per germline (reference sequence). Trimming shortened V by 4 bases and J by 2 bases, and 8 bases separated the two germline ends. CDR3 DNA sequence: TGTGCCAGTAGTACCGGCAGGCAAGAGACCCAGTACTTC. It encodes CASSTGRQETQYF. The whole variable domain, filled in from reference TRBV19 and TRBJ2-5, reads DGGITQSPKYLFRKEGQNVTLSCEQNLNHDAMYWYRQDPGQGLRLIYYSQIVNDFQKGDIAEGYSVSREKKESFPLTVTSAQKNPTAFYLCASSTGRQETQYFGPGTRLLVL.

V and J are TRBV27 and TRBJ2-7; the match to TRBD1 covers 10 bases. The ends lost 1 base at V and 4 bases at J; junction bases unmatched: 1. Germline V gene data show CDR1 as MNHEY and CDR2 as SMNVEV (reference sequence). This CDR3 region has 14 residues. CDR3 region: CASSLWDRGYEQYF. The CDR3 coding sequence is TGTGCCAGCAGTTTATGGGACAGGGGTTACGAGCAGTACTTC.

V and J are TRBV30 and TRBJ2-3; 8 positions match TRBD2. V shed 4 bases, J shed 10 bases, and the junction held 13 bases outside the gene matches. This CDR3 comprises 14 residues. CDR1 is GTSNPN and CDR2 is SVGIG in the germline V gene (reference sequence). The CDR3 DNA reads as TGTGCCTGGAATACGGGAGGGGTCCCATCGGCGCAGTATTTT. Residues: CAWNTGGVPSAQYF.

CDR3 nucleotide sequence: TGTGCCAGCAGCTTAGGGACGGCGAACACTGAAGCTTTCTTT. Amino acid sequence: CASSLGTANTEAFF. The chain carries TRBV7-2 and TRBJ1-1; no reliable D call. Between the trimmed V and J ends, which lost 1 base and 1 base, there was a span of 7 bases. Germline V lookup: CDR1 SGHTA, CDR2 FQGNSA. This CDR3 has 14 residues.

The chain links TRBV2 to TRBJ1-1, with no clear D. The germline V gene encodes CDR1 SNHLY and CDR2 FYNNEI. The CDR3 is 14 residues long. Trimming left V 6 bases short and J 3 bases short, with 14 bases between. CDR3 DNA sequence: TGTGCCAGCAGGCAGAATGGCCTCGACACTGAAGCTTTCTTT. This encodes CASRQNGLDTEAFF.

The CDR3 protein is CASSSGGVGDTQYF. The CDR3 DNA reads as TGTGCCAGCAGCTCTGGGGGGGTAGGAGATACGCAGTATTTT. The gene calls are TRBV5-6 and TRBJ2-3, with TRBD2 matching over 7 bases. This CDR3 comprises 14 residues. V lost 3 bases, J lost 5 bases, and 6 bases stayed unmatched. Germline CDR1 and CDR2: SGHDT and YYEEEE.

The chain combines TRBV19 with TRBJ2-3; unclear D gene. This CDR3 comprises 15 residues. Trimming cost V 5 bases and J 0 bases, with 12 bases left between them. Per germline, CDR1 LNHDA and CDR2 SQIVND (reference sequence). This CDR3 is CASSSGFISTDTQYF. DNA of the CDR3: TGTGCCAGTAGTTCGGGCTTTATTAGCACAGATACGCAGTATTTT.

This chain links TRBV27 with TRBJ2-5, with D perhaps matching TRBD1 (6 bases). The V end lost 4 bases, the J end lost 5 bases, and 11 bases lay between the germline ends. Germline lookup yields CDR1 MNHEY and CDR2 SMNVEV (reference sequence). This CDR3 is 13 amino acids long. CDR3 sequence reads: CASSSRGRETQYF. CDR3 DNA sequence: TGTGCCAGCAGTTCCAGGGGTCGGGAGACCCAGTACTTC.

J is TRBJ2-1 and V is TRBV7-8; a weak D match, TRBD1 (7 bases). Trimming took 5 bases from V and 10 from J, leaving 18 bases between them. CDR1 is SGHVS and CDR2 is FQNEAQ in the germline V gene. This CDR3 is 14 amino acids long. In DNA form, the CDR3 reads TGTGCCAGCAGCCCCGGAGGGGGCCTGGTAGAGCAGTTCTTC. Residues: CASSPGGGLVEQFF.

This clone was found once. The chain carries TRBV27 and TRBJ1-3; D gene uncertain. CDR1 and CDR2 from the germline V gene are MNHEY and SMNVEV (reference sequence). The CDR3 runs to 13 residues. Deletions cut 6 bases from V and 1 base from J, with 7 bases between. The CDR3 DNA is TGTGCCAGCAGGACGGTTTCTGGAAACACCATATATTTT. Protein sequence: CASRTVSGNTIYF.

This chain joins TRBV5-5 and TRBJ2-2; no reliable D call. CDR3 length: 14 amino acids. Germline V gives CDR1 SGHKS, CDR2 YYEKEE (reference sequence). Between the trimmed V and J ends, which lost 0 bases and 4 bases, there was a span of 7 bases. The CDR3 protein is CASSLGQLTGELFF. CDR3 sequence (DNA): TGTGCCAGCAGCTTGGGTCAGCTCACCGGGGAGCTGTTTTTT.

The chain carries TRBV7-2 and TRBJ2-1; 10 positions agree with TRBD1. Unmatched junction bases numbered 6, after V lost 3 bases and J lost 7 bases. Germline lookup yields CDR1 SGHTA and CDR2 FQGNSA. This CDR3 region has 15 residues. CDR3 loop: CASSFKTGGGNEQFF. CDR3 DNA: TGTGCCAGCAGCTTCAAGACAGGGGGCGGGAATGAGCAGTTCTTC.

This clone has only one observation. This rearrangement joins TRBV19 to TRBJ2-1; possibly TRBD1 or TRBD2 for D (5 bases each). The CDR3 covers 15 residues. V gave up 5 bases and J gave up 0 bases, with 11 bases separating them. The germline V gene has CDR1 LNHDA and CDR2 SQIVND (reference sequence). CDR3 sequence reads: CASSLGASSYNEQFF. Written as DNA, the CDR3 is TGTGCCAGTAGTCTCGGGGCGAGCTCCTACAATGAGCAGTTCTTC.

The chain links TRBV5-1 to TRBJ2-7, with 9 bases identical to TRBD2. The length of the CDR3 is 16 residues. The ends lost 4 bases at V and 0 bases at J; junction bases unmatched: 8. Germline V lookup: CDR1 SGHRS, CDR2 YFSETQ. The CDR3 DNA reads TGCGCCAGCAGCCCTTCGCCTAGCGGGGCCTCCTACGAGCAGTACTTC. Translation: CASSPSPSGASYEQYF. Together with reference TRBV5-1 and TRBJ2-7, the CDR3 gives the full variable domain: KAGVTQTPRYLIKTRGQQVTLSCSPISGHRSVSWYQQTPGQGLQFLFEYFSETQRNKGNFPGRFSGRQFSNSRSEMNVSTLELGDSALYLCASSPSPSGASYEQYFGPGTRLTVT.

The chain combines TRBV11-2 with TRBJ2-6; 11 bases fit TRBD1. V lost 3 bases, J lost 0 bases, and 4 bases stayed unmatched. The CDR3 is 18 amino acids. The germline gives CDR1 SGHAT, CDR2 FQNNGV. Here the CDR3 reads CASSFRTGGSSGANVLTF. CDR3 sequence (DNA): TGTGCCAGCAGCTTCCGGACAGGGGGCAGCTCTGGGGCCAACGTCCTGACTTTC.

This chain connects TRBV7-2 to TRBJ2-7; tentatively, D is TRBD2 (6 bases). Deletions cut 3 bases from V and 5 bases from J, with 17 bases between. This CDR3 region has 15 residues. Germline loops: CDR1 SGHTA, CDR2 FQGNSA. CDR3 sequence reads: CASSFSALEGDEQYF. Written as DNA, the CDR3 is TGTGCCAGCAGCTTCTCAGCCTTGGAGGGAGACGAGCAGTACTTC. Using reference TRBV7-2 and TRBJ2-7 for the parts outside the CDR3, the full variable domain is GAGVSQSPSNKVTEKGKDVELRCDPISGHTALYWYRQSLGQGLEFLIYFQGNSAPDKSGLPSDRFSAERTGGSVSTLTIQRTQQEDSAVYLCASSFSALEGDEQYFGPGTRLTVT.